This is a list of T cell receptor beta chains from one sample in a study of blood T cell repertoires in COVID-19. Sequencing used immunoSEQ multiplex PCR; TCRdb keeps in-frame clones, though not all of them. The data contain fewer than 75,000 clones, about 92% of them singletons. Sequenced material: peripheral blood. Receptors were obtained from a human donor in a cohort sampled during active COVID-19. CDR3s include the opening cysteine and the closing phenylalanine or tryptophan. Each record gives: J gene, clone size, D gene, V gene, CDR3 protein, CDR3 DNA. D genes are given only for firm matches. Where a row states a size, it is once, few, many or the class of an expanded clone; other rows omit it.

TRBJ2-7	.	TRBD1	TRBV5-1	CASSYGQGTYEQYF	TGCGCCAGCAGCTACGGACAGGGAACCTACGAGCAGTACTTC
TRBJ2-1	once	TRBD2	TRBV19	CASGLAGRNEQFF	TGTGCCAGCGGACTAGCGGGAAGGAATGAGCAGTTCTTC
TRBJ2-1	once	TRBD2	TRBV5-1	CASSPGAGMYNEQFF	TGCGCCAGCAGCCCCGGAGCGGGAATGTACAATGAGCAGTTCTTC
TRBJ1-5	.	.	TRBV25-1	CASSADNDSNQPQHF	TGTGCCAGCAGTGCAGACAACGATAGCAATCAGCCCCAGCATTTT
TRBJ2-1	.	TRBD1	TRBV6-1	CASSEGGPGQGLNEQFF	TGTGCCAGCAGTGAAGGAGGGCCGGGACAGGGCCTCAATGAGCAGTTCTTC
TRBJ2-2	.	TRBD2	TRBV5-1	CASSLVGAGGSGELFF	TGCGCCAGCAGCTTGGTAGGCGCGGGAGGGTCCGGGGAGCTGTTTTTT
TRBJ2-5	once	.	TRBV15	CATSRDKRGRETQYF	TGTGCCACCAGCAGAGATAAAAGGGGTAGGGAGACCCAGTACTTC
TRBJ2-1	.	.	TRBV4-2	CASSQIVGSEQFF	TGTGCCAGCAGCCAAATCGTAGGGAGTGAGCAGTTCTTC
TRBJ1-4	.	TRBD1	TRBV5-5	CASSSRQGATNEKLFF	TGTGCCAGCAGCTCTAGACAGGGAGCAACTAATGAAAAACTGTTTTTT
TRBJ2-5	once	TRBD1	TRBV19	CASSIALTGGLKTQYF	TGTGCCAGTAGTATCGCCCTCACAGGGGGTCTAAAGACCCAGTACTTC
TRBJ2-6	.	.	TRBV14	CASNRGGTVSGANVLTF	TGTGCCAGCAACCGAGGGGGGACAGTCTCTGGGGCCAACGTCCTGACTTTC
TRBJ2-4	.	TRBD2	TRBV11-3	CASSSGVGGVQYF	TGTGCCAGCAGCTCGGGAGTGGGAGGGGTTCAGTACTTC
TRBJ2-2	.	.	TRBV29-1	CSVYNSGNTGELFF	TGCAGCGTTTATAACAGCGGGAACACCGGGGAGCTGTTTTTT